This T cell receptor beta chain came from a study of OX40 agonist ivuxolimab in advanced cancers. Across the study: Treatment received earlier with anti-PD-1, anti-PD-L1 or anti-CTLA-4 agents was allowed, and 40% had some.

Using immunoSEQ multiplex PCR, the repertoire was profiled, and TCRdb retains in-frame clones only, with some absent. This sample has about 64,000 clones, with approximately 90% found just once. The junction had 8 bases not matched to a gene; V was cut back by 5 bases and J by 8 bases. Germline V CDR1 and CDR2: SEHNR, FQNEAQ (reference sequence). The CDR3 extends over 14 amino acids. Sequencing was performed on CD4+ or CD8+ T cells sorted from blood, taken in a trial of the OX40 agonist ivuxolimab. The source of this sequence is an adult with an advanced solid tumor such as melanoma, head and neck, liver or kidney cancer. V and J are TRBV7-9 and TRBJ1-1; 10 bases are a match to TRBD1. This chain's CDR3 is CASSLGQGETEAFF. The CDR3 region has the DNA TGTGCCAGCAGCCTTGGACAGGGGGAAACGGAAGCTTTCTTT.